The clone carrying this T cell receptor (beta chain) occurred a few times. The antigen is undetermined. Oncomine TCR Beta short-read sequencing was applied to DNA from cultured CD4+ T cells. In TCRdb, the PCR reads were re-called with MiXCR into one record per CDR3 protein. The repertoire holds 18,000 or so distinct CDR3 sequences, with around half as singletons. This sample was included in a study of vaccination and CD4 T cells after COVID-19. Study information: Median draw time for post-COVID samples was approximately 94 days post-diagnosis (range 35 to 161). Following dose two, a median around 65 days (range 14 to 241) passed before post-vaccine samples were taken.

V was cut by 5 bases and J by 0 bases, with 11 bases left in between. The CDR3 has 14 amino acids. The germline V gene encodes CDR1 MNHEY and CDR2 SVGEGT. Regarding treatment: approximately 9-day PBMC culture with coronavirus spike peptide pools or control peptides (ViraFEST assay). ViraFEST relied on peptide pools to expand antigen-specific T cells; the TCRs were sequenced afterward. Researchers reported culturing approximately 2 million PBMCs per well with 9.5 to 10 IU/ml IL-2 and about 9.2 ug/ml peptide pools. V is TRBV6-2 or TRBV6-3 and J is TRBJ2-7, with D perhaps matching TRBD1 or TRBD2 (7 bases each). The sequence was collected from a human donor who had recovered from COVID-19. This specimen was CD4+ T cells from blood, cultured in vitro, taken before SARS-CoV-2 vaccination. DNA for the CDR3: TGTGCCAGCAGTCAGGGGGGGAGCTCCTACGAGCAGTACTTC. Its protein is CASSQGGSSYEQYF.